The clone carrying this T cell receptor (beta chain) occurred a few times. No antigen is known for it. Every patient was untreated before thyroid surgery. CDR3 size: 15 residues. The junction had 10 bases not matched to a gene; V was cut back by 7 bases and J by 4 bases. Germline lookup yields CDR1 MNHNS and CDR2 SASEGT. Per the study methods: A classifier for distant metastasis in papillary thyroid cancer was constructed using CDR3 differences observed across clinicopathological groups. Via MiXCR, TCRdb re-called the PCR reads. TCRdb, rather than the study authors, made the V and J calls. This sample has 16,000 or so clones; over 20% occur once, and the top ten carry around 8.1%. The data are from a study of metastatic and nonmetastatic thyroid tumors. Study details: Patients with malignant and benign thyroid disease provided blood and tumor or nodule tissue, whose repertoires were compared.

Study conclusions and caveats: Compared with benign nodules, malignant thyroid tumors were reported to have significantly higher TCR beta diversity in both blood and tumor.

Sequencing input: tumor tissue. This clonotype was obtained from a female donor with papillary thyroid cancer or a benign thyroid nodule (not recorded which). Some clones in this sample may be carry-over from other donors' samples. The chain has TRBV6-1 and TRBJ1-2, with 9 bases matching TRBD1. The CDR3: CASNSQGQGGYGYTF. The CDR3, as DNA: TGTGCCAGCAACTCCCAGGGACAGGGTGGCTATGGCTACACCTTC.